Shown below are 21 T cell receptor beta chains from a single sample sequenced in a study of blood T cell repertoires in COVID-19. Produced via immunoSEQ multiplex PCR; TCRdb's table is partial and in-frame only. The sample lists tens of thousands of clones, about 80% occurring once. The sequenced sample consisted of peripheral blood. Receptors were obtained from a human donor in a cohort sampled during active COVID-19.

The J gene is TRBJ2-5, the V gene TRBV19; 8 nucleotides line up with TRBD2. V was pared by 1 base and J by 4 bases, with 5 bases of the junction left unmatched. Germline assignment: CDR1 LNHDA and CDR2 SQIVND (reference sequence). The length of the CDR3 is 15 residues. Written as DNA, the CDR3 is TGTGCCAGTAGTATAGTTACCGGGGGGGCAGAGACCCAGTACTTC. It yields the protein CASSIVTGGAETQYF. The variable domain in full, with the rest retrieved from reference TRBV19 and TRBJ2-5, is DGGITQSPKYLFRKEGQNVTLSCEQNLNHDAMYWYRQDPGQGLRLIYYSQIVNDFQKGDIAEGYSVSREKKESFPLTVTSAQKNPTAFYLCASSIVTGGAETQYFGPGTRLLVL.

V and J are TRBV27 and TRBJ2-7, with a weak D call TRBD1 (6 bases). The CDR3 runs 15 residues. V lost 4 bases to trimming and J lost 3 bases, with 16 bases between them. Per the germline V gene, CDR1 is MNHEY and CDR2 is SMNVEV (reference sequence). In nucleotides, the CDR3 is TGTGCCAGCAGTTCAATCGGGCAGGGGCGCTACGAGCAGTACTTC. As protein: CASSSIGQGRYEQYF.

The chain has TRBV12-3 or TRBV12-4 and TRBJ1-5; D unresolved. The CDR3 extends over 12 amino acids. V was pared by 5 bases and J by 11 bases, with 13 bases between. CDR3 sequence reads: CASSPSLRAQHF. CDR3 nucleotide sequence: TGTGCCAGCAGTCCTTCCCTGCGTGCCCAGCATTTT.

The chain carries TRBV18 and TRBJ1-1, with D unclear. This CDR3 has 12 residues. Trimming left V 5 bases short and J 0 bases short, with 4 bases between. Per the germline V gene, CDR1 is KGHSH and CDR2 is LQKENI. The CDR3 spells CASSGLNTEAFF. DNA of the CDR3: TGTGCCAGCTCAGGGCTGAACACTGAAGCTTTCTTT. Full variable domain (rest looked up from reference TRBV18 and TRBJ1-1): NAGVMQNPRHLVRRRGQEARLRCSPMKGHSHVYWYRQLPEEGLKFMVYLQKENIIDESGMPKERFSAEFPKEGPSILRIQQVVRGDSAAYFCASSGLNTEAFFGQGTRLTVV.

The chain uses TRBV20-1 and TRBJ2-7, with D possibly matching TRBD1 (6 bases). There are 14 residues in the CDR3. Trimming took 3 bases from V and 7 from J, leaving 19 bases between them. Germline V gene sequence: CDR1 DFQATT, CDR2 SNEGSKA (reference sequence). This CDR3 is CSASGGGQGWEQYF. In DNA form, the CDR3 reads TGCAGTGCTAGTGGTGGGGGCCAGGGGTGGGAGCAGTACTTC.

This chain connects TRBV18 to TRBJ2-1; 10 bases agree with TRBD1. The CDR3 sequence is 15 residues long. Germline CDR1 and CDR2: KGHSH and LQKENI. Trimming at V came to 5 bases and at J to 4 bases, leaving 5 bases not matched to a gene. The CDR3 protein is CASSRGTGDYNEQFF. The CDR3 nucleotides read TGTGCCAGCTCAAGGGGGACAGGGGATTACAATGAGCAGTTCTTC.

For this clone: Other nucleotide sequences from this sample produce the same CDR3. DNA for the CDR3: TGCGCCAGCAGCCAGGGGGACAGACTGAACACTGAAGCTTTCTTT. Its translation is CASSQGDRLNTEAFF. The genes are TRBV4-1 and TRBJ1-1; 7 nucleotides match TRBD1. CDR3 size: 15 residues. Looked up from germline, CDR1 is MGHRA and CDR2 is YSYEKL. V lost 3 bases, J lost 0 bases, and 4 bases stayed unmatched.

J is TRBJ2-7 and V is TRBV6-6; 9 bases are a match to TRBD1. The V segment lost 8 bases and the J segment 5 bases; nucleotides outside the gene matches: 4. Germline CDR1 and CDR2: MNHNY and SVGAGI (reference sequence). There are 12 residues in the CDR3. CDR3 nucleotide sequence: TGTGCCAGCCAACAGGGGGCCCACGAGCAGTACTTC. Translated: CASQQGAHEQYF.

CDR3 DNA sequence: TGTGCCAGCAGCCCTACCGGGTGGAGGGAAAACATTCAGTACTTC. Translation: CASSPTGWRENIQYF. The rearrangement links TRBV3-1 (or the pseudogene TRBV3-2) to TRBJ2-4; tentatively, D is TRBD2 (6 bases). The CDR3 is 15 amino acids. Trimming removed 4 bases at V and 5 bases at J, with 15 bases between. Per the germline V gene, CDR1 is LGHDT and CDR2 is YNNKEL (reference sequence).

V is TRBV9 and J is TRBJ2-7; tentatively, D is TRBD2 (5 bases). Germline V gives CDR1 SGDLS, CDR2 YYNGEE. Trimming took off 5 bases at V and 6 bases at J, with 15 bases between the two ends. The CDR3 spans 13 residues. The CDR3 here is CASSSVRDGEQYF. CDR3 bases: TGTGCCAGCAGTTCCGTCCGGGATGGCGAGCAGTACTTC.

The rearrangement uses TRBV7-3 and TRBJ2-1, with TRBD2 identical over 7 bases. Trimming at V came to 2 bases and at J to 3 bases, leaving 1 base not matched to a gene. The V gene's germline CDR1 is SGHTA and CDR2 FQGTGA. The CDR3 spans 14 residues. The CDR3, as DNA: TGTGCCAGCAGCTTAGCGGGGGTCTACAATGAGCAGTTCTTC. As protein: CASSLAGVYNEQFF.

This clone has a handful of counts. The J gene is TRBJ2-2, the V gene TRBV10-2; 7 bases map to TRBD1. This CDR3 has 15 residues. The germline gives CDR1 WSHSY, CDR2 SAAADI. The V gene end was trimmed by 7 bases and the J gene end by 0 bases; junction bases not matched to a gene: 5. CDR3 sequence: CASIPGTANTGELFF. The CDR3, as DNA: TGCGCCAGCATTCCCGGGACAGCGAACACCGGGGAGCTGTTTTTT.

The chain couples TRBV6-1 to TRBJ2-1; 9 bases line up with TRBD2. V shed 4 bases and J 8 bases; nucleotides not matched to a gene: 12. In germline, CDR1 is MNHNS, CDR2 SASEGT. The CDR3 is 16 residues long. The CDR3 protein is CASSAGLASQLDEQFF. The CDR3 DNA reads as TGTGCCAGCAGTGCTGGACTAGCGTCCCAATTGGATGAGCAGTTCTTC.

V and J are TRBV19 and TRBJ1-3; 8 nucleotides agree with TRBD1. Germline CDR1 LNHDA, CDR2 SQIVND (reference sequence). The CDR3 loop spans 13 amino acids. Trimming took 10 bases from V and 1 from J; bases not matched to a gene: 3. DNA for the CDR3: TGTGCCACAGGGGGCATATCTGGAAACACCATATATTTT. Its protein product is CATGGISGNTIYF. The full variable domain, in which reference TRBV19 and TRBJ1-3 provide the parts outside the CDR3, is DGGITQSPKYLFRKEGQNVTLSCEQNLNHDAMYWYRQDPGQGLRLIYYSQIVNDFQKGDIAEGYSVSREKKESFPLTVTSAQKNPTAFYLCATGGISGNTIYFGEGSWLTVV.

This clone has more than one count but fewer than ten. V usage is TRBV27 and J usage is TRBJ1-1; D unresolved. This CDR3 spans 12 amino acids. The V gene lost 4 bases and the J gene lost 7 bases, with 10 bases spanning the gap. CDR1 and CDR2 (germline): MNHEY, SMNVEV (reference sequence). The CDR3 coding sequence is TGTGCCAGCAGTTCCCTTTTGCGTGAAGCTTTCTTT. Its protein product is CASSSLLREAFF.

The rearrangement links TRBV28 to TRBJ2-3; 8 bases align to TRBD1. The trim removed 9 bases at V and 2 bases at J, leaving 4 bases unmatched. Germline CDR1 reads MDHEN; CDR2 reads SYDVKM. This CDR3 region has 13 residues. Written as DNA, the CDR3 is TGTGCCAGTGGACAGGGTTCCACAGATACGCAGTATTTT. This gives the protein CASGQGSTDTQYF. Complete variable domain (other parts from reference TRBV28 and TRBJ2-3): DVKVTQSSRYLVKRTGEKVFLECVQDMDHENMFWYRQDPGLGLRLIYFSYDVKMKEKGDIPEGYSVSREKKERFSLILESASTNQTSMYLCASGQGSTDTQYFGPGTRLTVL.

The chain couples TRBV6-5 to TRBJ2-5; 7 positions match TRBD1. Trimming removed 3 bases from V and 4 bases from J; junction bases left unmatched: 8. The germline CDR1 and CDR2 sequences are MNHEY and SVGAGI. The CDR3 runs to 15 residues. CDR3: CASSYQGVIRETQYF. Here the CDR3 DNA reads TGTGCCAGCAGTTATCAGGGGGTGATAAGAGAGACCCAGTACTTC.

This sequence joins TRBV5-8 and TRBJ2-7; D remains ambiguous. V gave up 0 bases and J gave up 3 bases, with 7 bases separating them. Germline values: CDR1 SGHTS, CDR2 YDEGEE. This CDR3 has 13 amino acids. The CDR3 DNA follows: TGTGCCAGCAGCTTGGTCCCCAGCTACGAGCAGTACGTC. It specifies CASSLVPSYEQYV.

This chain joins TRBV18 and TRBJ1-3, with TRBD1 identical over 7 bases. CDR3 length equals 16 residues. V lost 6 bases and J lost 4; bases outside the gene matches: 12. From germline, CDR1 is KGHSH and CDR2 LQKENI. This chain's CDR3 is CASSETGALSGNTIYF. The CDR3 DNA sequence: TGTGCCAGCTCGGAAACAGGGGCCCTCTCCGGAAACACCATATATTTT.

This chain connects TRBV27 to TRBJ2-1; D gene uncertain. V lost 5 bases to trimming and J lost 5 bases, with 10 bases between them. Per the germline V gene, CDR1 is MNHEY and CDR2 is SMNVEV (reference sequence). CDR3 size: 13 residues. CDR3 in amino acids: CASSPTVDNEQFF. The CDR3 region has the DNA TGTGCCAGCAGTCCCACTGTTGACAATGAGCAGTTCTTC.

This clone was seen just once. The CDR3 bases are TGCGCCAGCAGCCAAGGAATTAGCGGCACAGATACGCAGTATTTT. Its translation: CASSQGISGTDTQYF. This sequence joins TRBV4-3 and TRBJ2-3; possibly TRBD2 for D (5 bases). The length of the CDR3 is 15 residues. V dropped 1 base and J dropped 1 base, with 9 bases sitting between them. CDR1 is LGHNA and CDR2 is YSLEER in the germline V gene.